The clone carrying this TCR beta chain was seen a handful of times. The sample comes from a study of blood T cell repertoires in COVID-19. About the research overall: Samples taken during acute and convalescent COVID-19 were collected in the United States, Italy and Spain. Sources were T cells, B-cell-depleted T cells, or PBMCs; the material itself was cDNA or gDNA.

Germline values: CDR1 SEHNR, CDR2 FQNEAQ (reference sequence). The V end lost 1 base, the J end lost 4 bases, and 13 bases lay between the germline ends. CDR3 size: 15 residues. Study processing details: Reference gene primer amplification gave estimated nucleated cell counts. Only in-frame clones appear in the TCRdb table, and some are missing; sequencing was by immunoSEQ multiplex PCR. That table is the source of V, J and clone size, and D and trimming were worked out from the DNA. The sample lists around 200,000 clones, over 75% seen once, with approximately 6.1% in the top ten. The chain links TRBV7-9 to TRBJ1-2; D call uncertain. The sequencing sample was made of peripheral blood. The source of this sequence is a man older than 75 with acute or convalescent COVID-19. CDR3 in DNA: TGTGCCAGCAGCTTAGGGAGGCCGGGATCCTATGGCTACACCTTC. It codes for CASSLGRPGSYGYTF.